The rows below give T cell receptor beta chains drawn from one sample of a study of shared clonotypes between healthy human individuals. The protocol was immunoSEQ multiplex PCR, while the TCRdb copy is restricted to in-frame clones and leaves out a portion. The sample includes 760,000 or so clones, about 97% of them seen just once. The specimen sequenced was naive CD8+ T cells sorted from blood. The origin of the receptors is a man aged 25 to 40 in good health. The conserved cysteine and the conserved F or W are not part of the CDR3 here.

v_call	cdr3_length	j_call	cdr3_aa
TRBV30	13	TRBJ1-5	AWSRGVAGNQPQH
TRBV29-1	12	TRBJ1-2	SVVDQDSDYGYT
TRBV5-5	10	TRBJ1-1	ASSWGGTEAF
TRBV5-4	10	TRBJ2-7	ASSLVGNEQY
TRBV6-1	9	TRBJ2-7	ASRRGHEQY
TRBV6-5	9	TRBJ2-5	ASSYGETQY
TRBV4-3	13	TRBJ2-1	ASSRTSGSYNEQF
TRBV19	12	TRBJ2-3	ASASGFSTDTQY
TRBV6-1	13	TRBJ1-4	ASSEAFGKYEKLF
TRBV11-2	13	TRBJ1-1	ASSLDFMGSTEAF
TRBV4-1	14	TRBJ2-7	ASSQGLLAGLDEQY
TRBV7-6	11	TRBJ1-4	ASSPRLEEKLF
TRBV29-1	11	TRBJ2-7	SVGSQGSYEQY
TRBV29-1	14	TRBJ2-7	SARTRGPGSIYEQY
TRBV15	15	TRBJ2-5	ATSRDLFRTGSETQY
TRBV28	11	TRBJ2-7	ATPKIPTYEQY
TRBV5-4	12	TRBJ2-1	ASSPTSGSWEQF
TRBV7-9	14	TRBJ2-1	ASSGLAGSSYNEQF
TRBV5-1	13	TRBJ2-7	ASSLGGIGAYEQY
TRBV7-2	14	TRBJ2-7	ASSFPREGHSYEQY
TRBV6-6	12	TRBJ2-1	ASSPLSAAYEQF
TRBV14	13	TRBJ2-7	ASSQVQSSSYEQY
TRBV7-9	13	TRBJ2-2	ASSTPGVTSGELF
TRBV6-6	12	TRBJ2-1	ASSPRVRMDEQF
TRBV4-3	14	TRBJ1-2	ASLPRYDRVDYGYT
TRBV27	11	TRBJ2-1	ASSLRQGREQF
TRBV7-2	17	TRBJ2-1	ASSRPSRGNLAGVIEQF
TRBV4-1	13	TRBJ1-5	ASSQTAEWGQPQH
TRBV9	12	TRBJ2-1	ASSASGAYNEQF
TRBV7-2	14	TRBJ2-2	ASSLVAGVDTGELF